This T cell receptor (beta chain) was captured in a study of yellow fever vaccine responses in identical twins. Whole-study findings and limits: Twins reportedly had a vaccine T cell response that seemed partly convergent, partly personalized.

A remark on this clonotype: Its antigen remains unidentified.

TCRdb analysed the RT-PCR reads with MiXCR anew, one entry per CDR3 protein. The repertoire holds 15,000 to 20,000 distinct CDR3 sequences, with 80% to 85% as singletons. The sequences come from T cells from blood (PBMCs), unsorted or a sorted subset (not recorded which), collected before or after yellow fever vaccination (not recorded which). The clonotype was recovered from a woman aged 18-29 years who received the yellow fever vaccine.

The CDR3 loop is CASSLPPSDTQYF. DNA of the CDR3: TGTGCCAGCAGCCTCCCCCCCTCCGATACGCAGTATTTT. The rearrangement uses TRBV11-3 and TRBJ2-3; D is undetermined. This CDR3 is built from 13 residues. CDR1 is SGHNT, CDR2 YENEEA, per germline. V lost 5 bases and J 6 bases, leaving 12 bases between the germline ends.